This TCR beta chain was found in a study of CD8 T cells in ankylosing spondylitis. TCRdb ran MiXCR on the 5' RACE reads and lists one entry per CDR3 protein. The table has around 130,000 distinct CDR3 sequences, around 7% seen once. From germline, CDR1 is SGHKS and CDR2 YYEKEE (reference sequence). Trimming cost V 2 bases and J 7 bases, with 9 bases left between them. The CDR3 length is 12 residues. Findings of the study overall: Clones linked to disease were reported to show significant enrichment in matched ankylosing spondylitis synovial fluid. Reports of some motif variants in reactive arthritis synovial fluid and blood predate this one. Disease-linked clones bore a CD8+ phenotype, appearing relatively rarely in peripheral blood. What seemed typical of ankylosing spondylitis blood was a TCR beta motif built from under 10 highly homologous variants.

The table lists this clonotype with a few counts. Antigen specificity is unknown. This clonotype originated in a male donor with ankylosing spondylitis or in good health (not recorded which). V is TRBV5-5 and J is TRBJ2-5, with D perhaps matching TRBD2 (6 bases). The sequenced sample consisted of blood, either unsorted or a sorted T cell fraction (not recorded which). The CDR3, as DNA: TGTGCCAGCAGCTTCACCGGGGGGACCCAGTACTTC. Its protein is CASSFTGGTQYF.